This T cell receptor beta chain appears in the sequencing data of a study of early T cells in non-severe SARS-CoV-2 infection. At the level of the study: Sequenced material consisted of bulk RNA (from unsorted whole blood), and chains were unpaired.

General study findings and limits: Anti-spike CD8 specificities were favored by VDJdb matching, whose results missed private and CD4 specificities.

This clonotype was observed many times. Its antigen is currently unknown. The TCR library protocol attached unique molecular identifiers to the individual cDNA molecules. TCRdb re-called the 5' RACE reads with MiXCR, one entry per CDR3 protein. The sample contains approximately 45,000 distinct CDR3 sequences, approximately 6.1% of which appear only once. Material for sequencing was whole blood. The TCR originated in an adult who was a healthcare worker with PCR-confirmed SARS-CoV-2 infection or an uninfected control (not recorded which).

CDR3 region: CASTATGPYEQYF. The CDR3 DNA follows: TGTGCCAGCACAGCAACAGGGCCCTACGAGCAGTACTTC. The gene calls are TRBV11-2 and TRBJ2-7; a weak D match, TRBD1 (6 bases). The CDR3 length is 13 residues. Germline V gene data show CDR1 as SGHAT and CDR2 as FQNNGV. Trimming removed 7 bases from V and 2 bases from J, with 12 bases in between. The full variable domain, rest sourced from reference TRBV11-2 and TRBJ2-7, is EAGVAQSPRYKIIEKRQSVAFWCNPISGHATLYWYQQILGQGPKLLIQFQNNGVVDDSQLPKDRFSAERLKGVDSTLKIQPAKLEDSAVYLCASTATGPYEQYFGPGTRLTVT.